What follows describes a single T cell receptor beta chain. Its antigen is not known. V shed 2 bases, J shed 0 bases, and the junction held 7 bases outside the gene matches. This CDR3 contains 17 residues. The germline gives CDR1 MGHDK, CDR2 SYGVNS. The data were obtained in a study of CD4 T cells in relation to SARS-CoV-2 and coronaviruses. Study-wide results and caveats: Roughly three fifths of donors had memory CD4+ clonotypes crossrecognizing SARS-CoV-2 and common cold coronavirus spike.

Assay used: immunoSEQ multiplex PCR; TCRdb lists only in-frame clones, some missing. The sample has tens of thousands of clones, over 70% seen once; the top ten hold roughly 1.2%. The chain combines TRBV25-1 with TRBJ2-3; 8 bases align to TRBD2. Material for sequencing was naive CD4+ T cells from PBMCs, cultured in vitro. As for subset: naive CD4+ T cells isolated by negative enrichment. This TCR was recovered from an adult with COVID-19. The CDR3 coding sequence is TGTGCCAGCAGTGAAGGTCTAGCGGGCTCTAGCACAGATACGCAGTATTTT. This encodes CASSEGLAGSSTDTQYF.